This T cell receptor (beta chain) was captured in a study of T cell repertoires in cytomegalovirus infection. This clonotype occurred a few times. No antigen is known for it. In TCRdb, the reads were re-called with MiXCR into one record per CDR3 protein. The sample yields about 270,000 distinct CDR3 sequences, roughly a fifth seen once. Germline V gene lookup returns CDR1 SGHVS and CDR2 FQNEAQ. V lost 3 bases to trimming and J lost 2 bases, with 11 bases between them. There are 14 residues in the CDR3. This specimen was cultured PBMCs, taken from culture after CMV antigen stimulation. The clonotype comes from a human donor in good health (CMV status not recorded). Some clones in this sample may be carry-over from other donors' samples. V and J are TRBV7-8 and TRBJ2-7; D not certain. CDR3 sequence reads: CASSLSILPYEQYF. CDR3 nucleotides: TGTGCCAGCAGCTTGTCAATATTACCCTACGAGCAGTACTTC.